These 4 T cell receptor beta chains originate from one sample sequenced in a study of beta chain features in type 1 diabetes. Study-wide points: For Type 1 diabetes patients, all four CD4+ subsets carried TCRB CDR3s that were moderately but significantly shorter.

Expressed TCRB transcripts were sequenced because the isolated RNA had all been reverse transcribed beforehand. This table comes from immunoSEQ multiplex PCR, and its TCRdb copy is limited to in-frame clones, with some not included. Here the sample spans about 700,000 clones, around an eighth being singletons. Their antigen targets remain unknown. Sample: naive CD4+ T cells from blood. Source of these receptors: a man younger than 35 with type 1 diabetes.

This clone was counted between two and nine times. The rearrangement uses TRBV6-6 and TRBJ2-5; tentative D call: TRBD2 (6 bases). CDR1 is MNHNY, CDR2 SVGAGI, per germline (reference sequence). This CDR3 is built from 16 residues. V shed 1 base and J shed 9 bases, with 21 bases lying between them. For the CDR3, the DNA is TGTGCCAGCAGTTACTTGTCGCAGGTCCTTCCGGGGGCCCAGTACTTC. It encodes CASSYLSQVLPGAQYF.

This clone was counted only a few times. The chain employs TRBV11-1 and TRBJ2-1; 15 positions match TRBD2. V lost 4 bases, J lost 8 bases, and 9 bases stayed unmatched. The CDR3 contains 17 residues. CDR1 is SGHAT and CDR2 is FQDESV in the germline V gene (reference sequence). CDR3 in DNA: TGTGCCAGCAGCTCAGGACTAGCGGGGGGGCCTGGCGATGAGCAGTTCTTC. This translates into CASSSGLAGGPGDEQFF.

The chain couples TRBV2 to TRBJ1-6; 8 bases are a match to TRBD1. In germline, CDR1 is SNHLY, CDR2 FYNNEI. The V gene end was trimmed by 3 bases and the J gene end by 14 bases; junction bases not matched to a gene: 6. The CDR3 covers 13 residues. CDR3 protein: CASSDRGRETLHF. Written as DNA, the CDR3 is TGTGCCAGCAGTGACAGGGGGCGCGAGACCCTCCACTTT.

V is TRBV7-2 and J is TRBJ2-5; 10 nucleotides agree with TRBD2. Germline V CDR1 and CDR2: SGHTA, FQGNSA. The V segment lost 5 bases and the J segment 9 bases; nucleotides outside the gene matches: 15. The CDR3 is made up of 16 amino acids. The CDR3 is CASSPLAGVPSSAQYF. The CDR3 region has the DNA TGTGCCAGCAGCCCCCTAGCGGGGGTACCAAGTTCGGCCCAGTACTTC.